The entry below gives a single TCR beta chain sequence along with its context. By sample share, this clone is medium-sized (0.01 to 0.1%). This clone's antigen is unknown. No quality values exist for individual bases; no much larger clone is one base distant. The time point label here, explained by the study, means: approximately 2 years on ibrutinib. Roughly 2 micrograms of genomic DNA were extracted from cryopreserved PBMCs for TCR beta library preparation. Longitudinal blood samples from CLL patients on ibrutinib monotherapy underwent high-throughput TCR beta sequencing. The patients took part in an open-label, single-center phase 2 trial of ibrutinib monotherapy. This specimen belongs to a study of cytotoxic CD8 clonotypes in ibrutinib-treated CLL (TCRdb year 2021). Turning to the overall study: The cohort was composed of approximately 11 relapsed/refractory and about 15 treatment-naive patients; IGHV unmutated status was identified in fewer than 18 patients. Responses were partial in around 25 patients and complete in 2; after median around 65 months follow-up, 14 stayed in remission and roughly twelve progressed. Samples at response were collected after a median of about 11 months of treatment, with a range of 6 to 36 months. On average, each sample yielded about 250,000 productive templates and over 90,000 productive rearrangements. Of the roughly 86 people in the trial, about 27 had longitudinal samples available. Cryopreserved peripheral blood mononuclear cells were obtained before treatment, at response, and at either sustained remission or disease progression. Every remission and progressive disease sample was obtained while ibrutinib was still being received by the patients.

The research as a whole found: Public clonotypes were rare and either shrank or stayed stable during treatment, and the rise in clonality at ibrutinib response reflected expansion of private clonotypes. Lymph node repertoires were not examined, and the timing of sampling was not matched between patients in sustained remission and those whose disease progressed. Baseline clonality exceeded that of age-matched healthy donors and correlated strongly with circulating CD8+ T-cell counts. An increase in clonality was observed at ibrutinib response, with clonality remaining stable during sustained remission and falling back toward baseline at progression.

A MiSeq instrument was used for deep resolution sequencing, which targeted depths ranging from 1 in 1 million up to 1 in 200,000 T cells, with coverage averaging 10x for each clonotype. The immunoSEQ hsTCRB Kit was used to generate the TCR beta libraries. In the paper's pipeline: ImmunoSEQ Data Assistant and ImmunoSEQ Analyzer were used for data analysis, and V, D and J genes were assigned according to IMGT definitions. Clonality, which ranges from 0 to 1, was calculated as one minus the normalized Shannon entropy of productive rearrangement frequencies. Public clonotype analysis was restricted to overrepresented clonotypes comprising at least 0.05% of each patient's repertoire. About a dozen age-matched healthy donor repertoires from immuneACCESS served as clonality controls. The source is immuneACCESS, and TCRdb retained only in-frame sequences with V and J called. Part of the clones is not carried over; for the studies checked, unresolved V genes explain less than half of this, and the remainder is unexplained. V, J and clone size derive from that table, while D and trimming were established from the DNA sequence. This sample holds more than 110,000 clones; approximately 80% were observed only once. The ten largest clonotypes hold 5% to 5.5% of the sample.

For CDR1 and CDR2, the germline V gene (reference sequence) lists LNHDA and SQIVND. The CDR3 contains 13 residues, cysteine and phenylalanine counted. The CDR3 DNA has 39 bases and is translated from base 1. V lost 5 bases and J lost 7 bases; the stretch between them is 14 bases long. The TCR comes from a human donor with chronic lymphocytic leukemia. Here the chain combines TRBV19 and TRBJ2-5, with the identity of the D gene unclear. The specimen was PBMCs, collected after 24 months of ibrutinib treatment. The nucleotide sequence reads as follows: TGTGCCAGTAGTTTACGACTCGTTGGGACCCAGTACTTC. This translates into CASSLRLVGTQYF.